Detailed here is one T cell receptor beta chain. Its antigen remains unknown. One junction end does not reproduce the germline sequence, and a read error may be involved. Primers used in a second PCR of about 7 to 12 cycles were a sample-barcoded 5' primer and a J-beta primer mix. One entry per CDR3 protein results from TCRdb running MiXCR on the 5' RACE reads. The data contain 1.5 million to 2 million distinct CDR3 sequences, roughly two fifths of them singletons. These data belong to a study of blood T cells in healthy people across ages. This CDR3 comprises 13 residues. Germline loops: CDR1 SGHRS, CDR2 YFSETQ. Study-level results: When set beside aged donors, long-lived donors presented more naive CD4+ cells and higher diversity. TCR beta diversity, measured per million T cells, fell in a roughly linear way with age.

The sequence was collected from a human donor in good health. The sequenced material came from blood. The chain is built from TRBV5-1 and TRBJ2-5, with D tentatively TRBD1 (6 bases). CDR3 residues: CAGSRTDGIEQYF. The CDR3 DNA reads as TGCGCCGGCAGCCGGACAGATGGTATAGAGCAGTACTTC.